The TCR beta chain under discussion was sequenced for a study of shared clonotypes between healthy human individuals. Study overall: There were three CD4 naive, three CD4 memory, two CD8 naive and one CD8 memory plates per donor. Overall study findings and caveats: Compared with clonotypes that all four donors shared, non-shared clonotypes had lower generation probabilities.

The germline CDR1 and CDR2 sequences are SQVTM and ANQGSEA. This CDR3 spans 10 amino acids. The V gene lost 5 bases and the J gene lost 5 bases, with 6 bases spanning the gap. The method was immunoSEQ multiplex PCR; TCRdb's version includes in-frame clones alone and lacks a portion of them. The table has around 700,000 clones, roughly 73% seen once. This clone has more than one count but fewer than ten. Its target is not known. The chain has TRBV29-1 and TRBJ1-2; D ambiguous. The sequenced sample consisted of memory CD4+ T cells sorted from blood. The subset denotes: CD45RA-negative fraction. This sequence was found in a woman aged 25-40 years in good health. The CDR3 coding sequence is TGCAGCGTTCAGCAGTATGGCTACACCTTC. It translates to CSVQQYGYTF.